These 16 T cell receptor beta chains share one sample of origin, sequenced in a study of shared clonotypes between healthy human individuals (dated by TCRdb to 2018 to 2020). CD8 naive samples were obtained by positive selection for CCR7 among CD45RO-negative cells, yielding a CD45RA+CCR7+ population from which TemRA cells were excluded. Libraries were made using the immunoSEQ multiplex PCR assay. The source is immuneACCESS, and TCRdb retained only in-frame sequences with V and J called. Part of the clones is not carried over; for the studies checked, unresolved V genes explain less than half of this, and the remainder is unexplained. The sample table contains roughly 2.1 million clones; only one count was recorded for approximately 94% of them. The ten largest account for over 1.5% of the sample. The sample was naive CD8+ T cells from PBMCs. This specimen's cell subset or site label, per the study, means: CD45RA+CCR7+. These receptor sequences come from a young man in good health. Some clones in this sample may be carry-over from other donors' samples.

V and J are TRBV9 and TRBJ2-5, with 9 bases aligning to TRBD2. The V segment lost 3 bases and the J segment 5 bases; nucleotides outside the gene matches: 8. Germline V gene sequence: CDR1 SGDLS, CDR2 YYNGEE. The CDR3 has 15 residues. The CDR3 is CASSAASGKGETQYF. In DNA form, the CDR3 reads TGTGCCAGCAGCGCGGCTAGCGGGAAGGGGGAGACCCAGTACTTC.

In this sample, this clone turned up once. The chain uses TRBV6-5 and TRBJ1-2; 9 bases fit TRBD1. The trim removed 4 bases at V and 7 bases at J, leaving 13 bases unmatched. This CDR3 is built from 16 residues. Germline V gene lookup returns CDR1 MNHEY and CDR2 SVGAGI. This CDR3 reads CASSSRPGTGFFGYTF. The CDR3 coding sequence is TGTGCCAGCAGTTCCAGGCCCGGGACAGGGTTCTTTGGCTACACCTTC.

The table lists this clone with a few counts. The V gene is TRBV27, the J gene TRBJ1-1, with D maybe TRBD1 (5 bases). The length of the CDR3 is 14 residues. In germline, CDR1 is MNHEY, CDR2 SMNVEV (reference sequence). V dropped 5 bases and J dropped 5 bases, with 15 bases sitting between them. CDR3 protein: CASSLLSGVTEAFF. In DNA, the CDR3 is TGTGCCAGCAGTCTCCTCTCGGGGGTTACTGAAGCTTTCTTT.

V is TRBV9 and J is TRBJ2-1; 10 nucleotides align to TRBD2. Trimming removed 4 bases from V and 5 bases from J; junction bases left unmatched: 6. Per the germline V gene, CDR1 is SGDLS and CDR2 is YYNGEE. The CDR3 runs to 15 residues. CDR3 amino acids: CASSLWTSGDNEQFF. The CDR3 region has the DNA TGTGCCAGCAGCCTTTGGACTAGCGGCGACAATGAGCAGTTCTTC.

Turning to this clone: Other DNA sequences in this sample translate to the same CDR3. The V gene is TRBV7-9, the J gene TRBJ2-1; D is unresolved. The CDR3 runs 12 residues. Germline V gene sequence: CDR1 SEHNR, CDR2 FQNEAQ (reference sequence). Deletions cut 4 bases from V and 7 bases from J, with 8 bases between. This chain's CDR3 is CASSSQRNEQFF. The CDR3 DNA reads as TGTGCCAGCAGCTCACAACGGAATGAGCAGTTCTTC.

The J gene is TRBJ1-1, the V gene TRBV5-4; tentatively, D is TRBD1 (6 bases). V was clipped by 4 bases and J by 9 bases, with 16 bases between them. Germline CDR1 reads SGHNT; CDR2 reads YYREEE (reference sequence). The CDR3 sequence is 13 residues long. The CDR3 nucleotides read TGTGCCAGCAGCCCAGGGACACTGAGAAAAGCTTTCTTT. Protein: CASSPGTLRKAFF. The full variable domain, completed using reference TRBV5-4 and TRBJ1-1, is ETGVTQSPTHLIKTRGQQVTLRCSSQSGHNTVSWYQQALGQGPQFIFQYYREEENGRGNFPPRFSGLQFPNYSSELNVNALELDDSALYLCASSPGTLRKAFFGQGTRLTVV.

The CDR3 is CSVGPLGGPYGYTF. The CDR3 DNA reads TGCAGCGTGGGCCCCTTGGGGGGGCCCTATGGCTACACCTTC. The genes are TRBV29-1 and TRBJ1-2, with D perhaps TRBD1 (6 bases). CDR3 size: 14 residues. CDR1 SQVTM and CDR2 ANQGSEA come from the germline V gene. The V gene lost 6 bases and the J gene lost 4 bases, with 18 bases spanning the gap.

The rearrangement joins TRBV27 to TRBJ2-7; 8 bases fit TRBD1. After removal of 3 bases from V and 3 bases from J, the junction contained 10 bases not matched to a gene. Looked up from germline, CDR1 is MNHEY and CDR2 is SMNVEV (reference sequence). The CDR3 has 16 amino acids. The CDR3, as DNA: TGTGCCAGCAGTTTTTCGACGGGACAGGTCATCTACGAGCAGTACTTC. It translates to CASSFSTGQVIYEQYF.

This sequence joins TRBV19 and TRBJ1-3; D unresolved. V lost 3 bases and J 0 bases, leaving 9 bases between the germline ends. Germline V lookup: CDR1 LNHDA, CDR2 SQIVND (reference sequence). The CDR3 is made up of 15 amino acids. The CDR3 here is CASSIWESSGNTIYF. DNA for the CDR3: TGTGCCAGTAGTATCTGGGAAAGCTCTGGAAACACCATATATTTT.

The chain is built from TRBV6-6 and TRBJ1-5; 8 nucleotides agree with TRBD1. V lost 6 bases and J lost 6; bases outside the gene matches: 13. The V gene's germline CDR1 is MNHNY and CDR2 SVGAGI (reference sequence). The CDR3 sequence is 16 residues long. Here the CDR3 DNA reads TGTGCCAGCAGCCAAGGTCCAGGGGGCGCGGTTCAGCCCCAGCATTTT. Its protein product is CASSQGPGGAVQPQHF.

The rearrangement uses TRBV7-9 and TRBJ2-7; maybe TRBD2 (6 bases). CDR1 and CDR2 from the germline V gene are SEHNR and FQNEAQ (reference sequence). The V and J ends lost 5 bases and 2 bases respectively, with 13 bases between them. The CDR3 is made up of 14 amino acids. CDR3 in amino acids: CASSLGTGTYEQYF. The DNA for the CDR3 is TGTGCCAGCAGCCTGGGGACTGGGACCTACGAGCAGTACTTC.

This clone has more than one count but fewer than ten. V usage is TRBV9 and J usage is TRBJ2-7; 15 bases match TRBD2. J was trimmed by 10 bases and V by 3 bases; bases with no gene match: 5. Germline values: CDR1 SGDLS, CDR2 YYNGEE. This CDR3 region has 14 residues. The CDR3: CASSAGTSGRNQYF. CDR3 nucleotide sequence: TGTGCCAGCAGCGCTGGGACTAGCGGGAGGAATCAGTACTTC.

The V and J genes are TRBV27 and TRBJ2-7; TRBD1 might be the D (5 bases). There are 14 residues in the CDR3. Germline CDR1 is MNHEY and CDR2 is SMNVEV (reference sequence). V gave up 3 bases and J gave up 5 bases, with 14 bases separating them. The CDR3 DNA reads TGTGCCAGCAGTTTGGCTAGGGGTGTGAACGAGCAGTACTTC. Protein product: CASSLARGVNEQYF.

The chain is built from TRBV21-1 and TRBJ2-7; TRBD2 was called by the table and not checked on the DNA. TRBV21-1 counts as a pseudogene. The CDR3 sequence is 17 residues long. The CDR3 protein is CASSSGVPSGSSYEQYF. The CDR3 nucleotides are TGTGCCAGCAGCTCCGGGGTTCCTAGCGGAAGCTCCTACGAGCAGTACTTC.

The chain employs TRBV28 and TRBJ2-3, with no clear D. Trimming removed 3 bases from V and 1 base from J, with 5 bases in between. Germline V CDR1 and CDR2: MDHEN, SYDVKM. This CDR3 comprises 13 residues. The CDR3 loop is CASSFWGTDTQYF. As DNA, the CDR3 is TGTGCCAGCAGTTTCTGGGGCACAGATACGCAGTATTTT.

This chain connects TRBV27 to TRBJ1-1; D is uncertain. Between the trimmed V and J ends, which lost 10 bases and 2 bases, there was a span of 14 bases. This CDR3 spans 13 amino acids. CDR1 and CDR2 from the germline V gene are MNHEY and SMNVEV (reference sequence). The CDR3: CATIFTENTEAFF. CDR3 coding DNA: TGTGCCACCATCTTCACAGAAAACACTGAAGCTTTCTTT.